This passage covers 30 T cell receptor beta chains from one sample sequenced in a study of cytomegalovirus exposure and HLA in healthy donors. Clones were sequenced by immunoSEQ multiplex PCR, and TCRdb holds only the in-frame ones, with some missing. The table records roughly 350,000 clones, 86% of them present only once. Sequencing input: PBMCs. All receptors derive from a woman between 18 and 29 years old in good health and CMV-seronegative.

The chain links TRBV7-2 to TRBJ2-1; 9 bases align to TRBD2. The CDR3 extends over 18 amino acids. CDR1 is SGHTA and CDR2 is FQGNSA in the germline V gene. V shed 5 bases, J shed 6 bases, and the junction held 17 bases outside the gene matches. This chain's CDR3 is CASSPPGVTSGSPNEQFF. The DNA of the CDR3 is TGTGCCAGCAGCCCGCCTGGGGTGACTAGCGGTAGTCCCAATGAGCAGTTCTTC.

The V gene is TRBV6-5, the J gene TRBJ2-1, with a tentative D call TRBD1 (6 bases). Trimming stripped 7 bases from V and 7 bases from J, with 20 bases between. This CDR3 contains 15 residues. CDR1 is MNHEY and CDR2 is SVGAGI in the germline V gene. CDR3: CASNRDHESGNEQFF. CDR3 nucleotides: TGTGCCAGCAACAGGGATCACGAGTCAGGGAATGAGCAGTTCTTC.

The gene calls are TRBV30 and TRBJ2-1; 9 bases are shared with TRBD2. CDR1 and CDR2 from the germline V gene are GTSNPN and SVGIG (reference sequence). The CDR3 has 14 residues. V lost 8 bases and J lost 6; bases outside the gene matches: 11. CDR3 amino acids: CAADGGTSTNEQFF. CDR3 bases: TGTGCCGCAGACGGTGGGACTAGCACCAATGAGCAGTTCTTC.

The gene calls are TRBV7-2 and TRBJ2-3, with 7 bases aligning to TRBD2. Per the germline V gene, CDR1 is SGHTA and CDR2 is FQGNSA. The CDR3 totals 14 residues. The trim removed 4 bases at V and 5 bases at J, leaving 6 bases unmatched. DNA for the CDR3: TGTGCCAGCAGCTCCCGGGGGGTTGAAGATACGCAGTATTTT. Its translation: CASSSRGVEDTQYF.

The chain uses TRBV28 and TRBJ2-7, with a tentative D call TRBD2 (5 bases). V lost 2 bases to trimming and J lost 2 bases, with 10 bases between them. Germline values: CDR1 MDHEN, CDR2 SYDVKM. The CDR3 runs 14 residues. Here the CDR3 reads CASSLGGSAYEQYF. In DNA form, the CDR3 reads TGTGCCAGCAGTTTAGGTGGGAGCGCCTACGAGCAGTACTTC.

CDR3 sequence: CAWSVRGDTEAFF. CDR3 sequence (DNA): TGTGCCTGGAGTGTCCGGGGGGACACTGAAGCTTTCTTT. The chain combines TRBV30 with TRBJ1-1, with TRBD1 as a possible D gene (5 bases). V was trimmed by 0 bases and J by 3 bases, leaving 8 bases between them. Germline V CDR1 and CDR2: GTSNPN, SVGIG (reference sequence). The length of the CDR3 is 13 residues.

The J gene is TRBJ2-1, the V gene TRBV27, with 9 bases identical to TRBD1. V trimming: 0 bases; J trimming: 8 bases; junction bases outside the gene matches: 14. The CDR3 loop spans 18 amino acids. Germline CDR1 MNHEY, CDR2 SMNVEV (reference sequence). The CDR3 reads CASSLSAGPGQGVHEQFF. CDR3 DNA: TGTGCCAGCAGTTTATCCGCCGGACCGGGACAGGGCGTACATGAGCAGTTCTTC.

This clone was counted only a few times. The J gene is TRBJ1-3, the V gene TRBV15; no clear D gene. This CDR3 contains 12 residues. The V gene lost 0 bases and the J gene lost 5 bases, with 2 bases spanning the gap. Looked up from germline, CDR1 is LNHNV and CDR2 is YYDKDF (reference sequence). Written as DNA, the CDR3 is TGTGCCACCAGCAGAGATAGAAACACCATATATTTT. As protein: CATSRDRNTIYF. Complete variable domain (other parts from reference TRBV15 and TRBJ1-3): DAMVIQNPRYQVTQFGKPVTLSCSQTLNHNVMYWYQQKSSQAPKLLFHYYDKDFNNEADTPDNFQSRRPNTSFCFLDIRSPGLGDTAMYLCATSRDRNTIYFGEGSWLTVV.

CDR3 amino acids: CASSQAGRGGTNTGELFF. For the CDR3, the DNA is TGCGCCAGCAGCCAAGCCGGGAGGGGCGGAACGAACACCGGGGAGCTGTTTTTT. The chain combines TRBV4-1 with TRBJ2-2, with 8 bases lining up with TRBD2. CDR1 MGHRA and CDR2 YSYEKL come from the germline V gene. V shed 1 base, J shed 0 bases, and the junction held 7 bases outside the gene matches. This CDR3 contains 18 residues.

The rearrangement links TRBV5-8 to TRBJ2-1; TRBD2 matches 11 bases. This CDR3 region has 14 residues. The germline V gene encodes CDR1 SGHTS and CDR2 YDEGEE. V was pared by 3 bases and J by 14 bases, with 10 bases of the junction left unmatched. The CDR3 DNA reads TGTGCCAGCAGCTCGACCACTAGCGGGAGAGGGAAGTTCTTC. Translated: CASSSTTSGRGKFF.

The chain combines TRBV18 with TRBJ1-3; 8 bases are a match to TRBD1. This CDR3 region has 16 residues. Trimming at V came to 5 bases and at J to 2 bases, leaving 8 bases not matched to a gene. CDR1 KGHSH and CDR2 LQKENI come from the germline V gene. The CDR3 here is CASSTSDRGAGNTIYF. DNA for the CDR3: TGTGCCAGCTCAACGTCCGACAGGGGAGCTGGAAACACCATATATTTT.

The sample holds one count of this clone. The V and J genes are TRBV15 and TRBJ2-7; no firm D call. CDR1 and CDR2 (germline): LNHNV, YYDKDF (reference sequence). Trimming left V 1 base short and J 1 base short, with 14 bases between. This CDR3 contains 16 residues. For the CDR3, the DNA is TGTGCCACCAGCAGAGGTGCGGTGTCCTCTTCCTACGAGCAGTACTTC. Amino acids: CATSRGAVSSSYEQYF.

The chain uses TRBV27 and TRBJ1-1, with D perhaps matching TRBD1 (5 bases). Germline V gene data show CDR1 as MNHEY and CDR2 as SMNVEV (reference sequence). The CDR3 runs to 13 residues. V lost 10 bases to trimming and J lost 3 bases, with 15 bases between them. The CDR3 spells CATGWGVDTEAFF. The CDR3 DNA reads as TGTGCCACCGGATGGGGGGTCGACACTGAAGCTTTCTTT.

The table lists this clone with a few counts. CDR3 loop: CASSRGWVLGGANQPQHF. The CDR3, as DNA: TGCGCCAGCAGCCGAGGATGGGTCCTCGGAGGTGCCAATCAGCCCCAGCATTTT. The V gene is TRBV4-1, the J gene TRBJ1-5, with D uncertain. Germline CDR1 and CDR2: MGHRA and YSYEKL. This CDR3 is 18 amino acids long. Trimming stripped 4 bases from V and 3 bases from J, with 22 bases between.

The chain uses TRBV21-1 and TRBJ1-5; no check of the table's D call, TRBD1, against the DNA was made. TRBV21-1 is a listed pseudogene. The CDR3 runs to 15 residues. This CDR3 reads CASSKKQGRYQPQHF. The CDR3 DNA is TGTGCCAGCAGCAAAAAACAGGGTCGATATCAGCCCCAGCATTTT.

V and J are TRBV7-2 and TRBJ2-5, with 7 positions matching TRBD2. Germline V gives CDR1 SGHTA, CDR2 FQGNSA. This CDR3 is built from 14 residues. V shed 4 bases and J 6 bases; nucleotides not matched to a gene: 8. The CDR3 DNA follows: TGTGCCAGCAGCTCGGGGGGAGAGTCGCAGACCCAGTACTTC. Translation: CASSSGGESQTQYF.

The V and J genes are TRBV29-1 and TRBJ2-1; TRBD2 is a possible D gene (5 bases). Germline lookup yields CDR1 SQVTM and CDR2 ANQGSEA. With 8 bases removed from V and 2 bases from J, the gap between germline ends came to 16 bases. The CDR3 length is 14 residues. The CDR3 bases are TGCAGCTCCCGGAGCGGAGCCCCCTACAATGAGCAGTTCTTC. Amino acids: CSSRSGAPYNEQFF.

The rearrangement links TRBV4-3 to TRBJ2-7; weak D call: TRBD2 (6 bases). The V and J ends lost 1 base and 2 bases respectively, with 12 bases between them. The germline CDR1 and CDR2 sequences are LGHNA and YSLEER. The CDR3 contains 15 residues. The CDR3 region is CASSQGHAGTYEQYF. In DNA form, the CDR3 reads TGCGCCAGCAGCCAAGGTCACGCGGGAACCTACGAGCAGTACTTC.

This CDR3 is CASSYSSSDQETQYF. The CDR3 DNA follows: TGTGCCAGCAGTTACTCGAGTAGCGACCAAGAGACCCAGTACTTC. The genes are TRBV6-6 and TRBJ2-5; D may be TRBD2 (5 bases). The CDR3 sequence is 15 residues long. Trimming removed 0 bases from V and 0 bases from J, with 8 bases in between. Per the germline V gene, CDR1 is MNHNY and CDR2 is SVGAGI (reference sequence).

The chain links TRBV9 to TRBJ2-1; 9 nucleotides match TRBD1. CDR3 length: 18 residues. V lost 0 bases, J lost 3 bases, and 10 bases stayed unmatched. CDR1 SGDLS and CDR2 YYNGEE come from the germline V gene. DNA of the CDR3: TGTGCCAGCAGCGTAGTGGGACAGGGATCCCCTCTCTACAATGAGCAGTTCTTC. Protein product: CASSVVGQGSPLYNEQFF.

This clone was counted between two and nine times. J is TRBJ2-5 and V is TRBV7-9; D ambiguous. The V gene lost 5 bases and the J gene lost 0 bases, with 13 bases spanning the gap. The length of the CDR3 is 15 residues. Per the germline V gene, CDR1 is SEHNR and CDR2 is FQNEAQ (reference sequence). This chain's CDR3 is CASSTEQHHQETQYF. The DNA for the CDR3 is TGTGCCAGCAGCACAGAGCAGCACCACCAAGAGACCCAGTACTTC.

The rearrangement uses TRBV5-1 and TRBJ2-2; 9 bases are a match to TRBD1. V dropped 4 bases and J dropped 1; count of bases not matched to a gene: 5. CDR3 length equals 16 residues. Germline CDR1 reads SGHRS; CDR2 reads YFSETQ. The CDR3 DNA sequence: TGCGCCAGCAGCGAATGGACAGGGGAGAACACCGGGGAGCTGTTTTTT. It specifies CASSEWTGENTGELFF.

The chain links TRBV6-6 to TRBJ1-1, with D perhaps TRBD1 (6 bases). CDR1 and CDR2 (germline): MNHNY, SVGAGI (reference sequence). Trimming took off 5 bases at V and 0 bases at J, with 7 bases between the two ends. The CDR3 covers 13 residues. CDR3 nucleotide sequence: TGTGCCAGCAGTAGGGACATGAACACTGAAGCTTTCTTT. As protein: CASSRDMNTEAFF.

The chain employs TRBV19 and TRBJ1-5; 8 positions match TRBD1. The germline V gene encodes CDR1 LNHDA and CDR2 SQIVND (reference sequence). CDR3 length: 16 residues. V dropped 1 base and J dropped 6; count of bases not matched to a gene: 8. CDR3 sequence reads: CASSIGGGQGGQPQHF. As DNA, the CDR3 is TGTGCCAGTAGTATAGGGGGAGGACAGGGAGGTCAGCCCCAGCATTTT.

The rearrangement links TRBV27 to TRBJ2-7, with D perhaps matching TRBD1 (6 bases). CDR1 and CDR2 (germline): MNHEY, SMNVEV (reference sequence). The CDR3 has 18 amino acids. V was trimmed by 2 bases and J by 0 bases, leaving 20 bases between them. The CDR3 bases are TGTGCCAGCAGTTTACGGATGAGGGACACCTTCCGCTCCTACGAGCAGTACTTC. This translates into CASSLRMRDTFRSYEQYF.

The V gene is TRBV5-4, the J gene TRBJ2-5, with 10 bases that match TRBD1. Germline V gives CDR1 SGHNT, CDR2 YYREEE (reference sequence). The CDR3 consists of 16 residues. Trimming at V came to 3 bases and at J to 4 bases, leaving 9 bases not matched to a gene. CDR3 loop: CASSYSGQGYRETQYF. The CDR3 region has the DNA TGTGCCAGCAGCTATTCGGGACAGGGGTATCGAGAGACCCAGTACTTC.

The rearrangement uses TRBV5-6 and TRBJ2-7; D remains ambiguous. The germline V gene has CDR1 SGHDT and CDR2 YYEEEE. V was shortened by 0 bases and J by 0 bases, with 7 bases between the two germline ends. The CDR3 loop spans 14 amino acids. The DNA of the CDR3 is TGTGCCAGCAGCTTGGGTAGGAGCTCCTACGAGCAGTACTTC. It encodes CASSLGRSSYEQYF.

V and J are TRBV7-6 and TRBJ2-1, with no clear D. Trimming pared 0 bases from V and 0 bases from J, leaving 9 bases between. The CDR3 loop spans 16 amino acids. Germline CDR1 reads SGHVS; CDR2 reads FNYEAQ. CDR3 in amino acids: CASSLAVYGSYNEQFF. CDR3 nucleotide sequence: TGTGCCAGCAGCTTAGCCGTATACGGCTCCTACAATGAGCAGTTCTTC.

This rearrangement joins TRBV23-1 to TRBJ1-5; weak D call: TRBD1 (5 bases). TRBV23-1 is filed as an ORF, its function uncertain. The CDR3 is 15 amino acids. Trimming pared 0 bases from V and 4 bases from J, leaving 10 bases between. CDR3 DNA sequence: TGCGCCAGCAGTCAATCGGGGGGGGTAAATCAGCCCCAGCATTTT. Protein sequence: CASSQSGGVNQPQHF.

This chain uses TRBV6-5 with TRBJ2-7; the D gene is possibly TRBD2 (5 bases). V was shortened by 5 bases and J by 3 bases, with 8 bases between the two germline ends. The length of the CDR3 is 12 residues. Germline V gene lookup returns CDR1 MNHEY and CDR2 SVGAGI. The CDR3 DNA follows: TGTGCCAGCAGTGCCACTAGCTACGAGCAGTACTTC. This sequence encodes CASSATSYEQYF.